These 29 T cell receptor beta chains came from one sample sequenced in a study of blood T cell repertoires in COVID-19. Profiled with immunoSEQ multiplex PCR; TCRdb holds only in-frame clones, not every one. The sample holds 25,000 to 30,000 clones, 90% seen once. Sequencing was carried out using peripheral blood. These receptors were collected from a human donor in a cohort sampled during active COVID-19.

The gene calls are TRBV18 and TRBJ1-1; 11 nucleotides match TRBD1. Trimming at V came to 3 bases and at J to 10 bases, leaving 4 bases not matched to a gene. In germline, CDR1 is KGHSH, CDR2 LQKENI. There are 13 residues in the CDR3. The CDR3 bases are TGTGCCAGCTCACCGGACAGGGGGCTTCCAGCTTTCTTT. Translating gives CASSPDRGLPAFF. Full variable domain (rest looked up from reference TRBV18 and TRBJ1-1): NAGVMQNPRHLVRRRGQEARLRCSPMKGHSHVYWYRQLPEEGLKFMVYLQKENIIDESGMPKERFSAEFPKEGPSILRIQQVVRGDSAAYFCASSPDRGLPAFFGQGTRLTVV.

J is TRBJ1-4 and V is TRBV5-1; D is possibly TRBD1 (5 bases). This CDR3 spans 13 amino acids. The V end lost 2 bases, the J end lost 8 bases, and 10 bases lay between the germline ends. Germline values: CDR1 SGHRS, CDR2 YFSETQ. The CDR3 protein is CASSFLGGEKLFF. CDR3 bases: TGCGCCAGCAGCTTCCTCGGGGGGGAAAAACTGTTTTTT.

The chain recombines TRBV2 with TRBJ2-3; TRBD1 aligns across 10 bases. Trimming removed 6 bases from V and 4 bases from J; junction bases left unmatched: 7. The CDR3 spans 15 residues. The V gene's germline CDR1 is SNHLY and CDR2 FYNNEI. As DNA, the CDR3 is TGTGCCAGCAGGCCGAGGACAGGGGGTGCAGATACGCAGTATTTT. Residues: CASRPRTGGADTQYF.

The genes are TRBV7-2 and TRBJ1-1; 7 bases are a match to TRBD1. Germline V gives CDR1 SGHTA, CDR2 FQGNSA. V lost 4 bases and J lost 4; bases outside the gene matches: 3. The CDR3 extends over 13 amino acids. In DNA, the CDR3 is TGTGCCAGCAGCTCTCAGGGGGGCACTGAAGCTTTCTTT. Translated: CASSSQGGTEAFF.

The rearrangement links TRBV30 to TRBJ1-4; 8 bases are a match to TRBD1. The J segment lost 7 bases and the V segment lost 4 bases, leaving 2 bases of the junction unmatched. Germline assignment: CDR1 GTSNPN and CDR2 SVGIG (reference sequence). The CDR3 sequence is 12 residues long. The CDR3, as DNA: TGTGCCTGGAAACAGGGGGGTGAAAAACTGTTTTTT. Translating gives CAWKQGGEKLFF.

The V and J genes are TRBV12-5 and TRBJ2-7; D gene uncertain. Trimming removed 0 bases from V and 10 bases from J, with 10 bases in between. CDR3 length: 12 residues. The germline CDR1 and CDR2 sequences are LGHNT and FRNRAP. This CDR3 reads CASGLVADLQYF. The CDR3 nucleotides read TGTGCTAGTGGTTTGGTGGCGGATTTACAGTACTTC. The whole variable domain, remainder taken from reference TRBV12-5 and TRBJ2-7, is DARVTQTPRHKVTEMGQEVTMRCQPILGHNTVFWYRQTMMQGLELLAYFRNRAPLDDSGMPKDRFSAEMPDATLATLKIQPSEPRDSAVYFCASGLVADLQYFGPGTRLTVT.

The chain is built from TRBV5-6 and TRBJ1-5; perhaps TRBD1 as D (6 bases). In germline, CDR1 is SGHDT, CDR2 YYEEEE. Trimming removed 4 bases from V and 3 bases from J, with 11 bases in between. The CDR3 length is 14 residues. The CDR3 here is CASSKNRVNQPQHF. The CDR3 DNA follows: TGTGCCAGCAGCAAGAACAGGGTCAATCAGCCCCAGCATTTT. Supplemented by reference TRBV5-6 and TRBJ1-5, the full variable domain reads DAGVTQSPTHLIKTRGQQVTLRCSPKSGHDTVSWYQQALGQGPQFIFQYYEEEERQRGNFPDRFSGHQFPNYSSELNVNALLLGDSALYLCASSKNRVNQPQHFGDGTRLSIL.

The V gene is TRBV5-6, the J gene TRBJ2-3, with 7 positions matching TRBD2. Germline V gene data show CDR1 as SGHDT and CDR2 as YYEEEE. The length of the CDR3 is 14 residues. Trimming removed 5 bases from V and 6 bases from J; junction bases left unmatched: 9. CDR3 bases: TGTGCCAGCAGATCTAGCGGTTCCGGGGATACGCAGTATTTT. Protein product: CASRSSGSGDTQYF.

A single count supports this clone. The V gene is TRBV5-1, the J gene TRBJ2-5; 9 bases are a match to TRBD2. The trim removed 4 bases at V and 8 bases at J, leaving 9 bases unmatched. From germline, CDR1 is SGHRS and CDR2 YFSETQ. The CDR3 has 14 amino acids. The CDR3 loop is CASSPGTSTATQYF. The CDR3 nucleotides are TGCGCCAGCAGCCCGGGGACTAGCACGGCCACCCAGTACTTC.

The rearrangement uses TRBV7-9 and TRBJ2-1, with 13 bases that match TRBD2. Germline assignment: CDR1 SEHNR and CDR2 FQNEAQ (reference sequence). This CDR3 comprises 19 residues. After removal of 3 bases from V and 5 bases from J, the junction contained 13 bases not matched to a gene. CDR3 nucleotides: TGTGCCAGCAGCTTTCGGACTAGCGGGAGCCCGAGGGAGGACAATGAGCAGTTCTTC. Translated, it gives CASSFRTSGSPREDNEQFF.

The chain combines TRBV5-4 with TRBJ1-2; D call uncertain. This CDR3 has 14 amino acids. V gave up 5 bases and J gave up 1 base, with 12 bases separating them. The germline gives CDR1 SGHNT, CDR2 YYREEE (reference sequence). CDR3 loop: CASRPGTGNYGYTF. The DNA of the CDR3 is TGTGCCAGCAGACCCGGAACGGGTAACTATGGCTACACCTTC.

The rearrangement uses TRBV24-1 and TRBJ2-3, with D tentatively TRBD1 (6 bases). There are 14 residues in the CDR3. In germline, CDR1 is KGHDR, CDR2 SFDVKD. The V end lost 5 bases, the J end lost 0 bases, and 8 bases lay between the germline ends. This chain's CDR3 is CATSGGGSTDTQYF. CDR3 sequence (DNA): TGTGCCACCAGTGGAGGGGGTAGCACAGATACGCAGTATTTT.

This sequence joins TRBV27 and TRBJ2-1, with 8 nucleotides matching TRBD2. The CDR3 runs to 14 residues. Unmatched junction bases numbered 3, after V lost 4 bases and J lost 4 bases. The germline V gene encodes CDR1 MNHEY and CDR2 SMNVEV (reference sequence). In nucleotides, the CDR3 is TGTGCCAGCAGTTCTCTAGCGGGTTACAATGAGCAGTTCTTC. This sequence encodes CASSSLAGYNEQFF.

J is TRBJ1-1 and V is TRBV6-5; D uncertain. Per the germline V gene, CDR1 is MNHEY and CDR2 is SVGAGI. Between the trimmed V and J ends, which lost 0 bases and 1 base, there was a span of 12 bases. The CDR3 loop spans 16 amino acids. The CDR3 DNA sequence: TGTGCCAGCAGTTACTCGGCCAGGCATCAGAACACTGAAGCTTTCTTT. This sequence encodes CASSYSARHQNTEAFF.

CDR3 loop: CASRTRPSGNTIYF. The CDR3 coding sequence is TGTGCCAGTAGGACTCGGCCGTCTGGAAACACCATATATTTT. V usage is TRBV19 and J usage is TRBJ1-3; D unclear. CDR3 length: 14 amino acids. Trimming pared 6 bases from V and 1 base from J, leaving 10 bases between. Germline CDR1 reads LNHDA; CDR2 reads SQIVND (reference sequence).

This chain connects TRBV6-5 to TRBJ1-5; maybe TRBD1 (5 bases). Trimming removed 6 bases from V and 5 bases from J, with 17 bases in between. Germline CDR1 and CDR2: MNHEY and SVGAGI. The CDR3 has 15 amino acids. CDR3 coding DNA: TGTGCCAGCAGCGAGCGACTAGCGGGGGATCAGCCCCAGCATTTT. This codes for CASSERLAGDQPQHF.

This sequence joins TRBV27 and TRBJ1-4; a weak D match, TRBD1 (5 bases). The V gene's germline CDR1 is MNHEY and CDR2 SMNVEV (reference sequence). The ends were cut back, 6 bases at V and 0 bases at J, with 11 bases in the middle. The CDR3 is 15 residues long. Here the CDR3 reads CASRAGLATNEKLFF. As DNA, the CDR3 is TGTGCCAGCAGGGCAGGGCTGGCAACTAATGAAAAACTGTTTTTT. Full variable domain (missing parts from reference TRBV27 and TRBJ1-4): EAQVTQNPRYLITVTGKKLTVTCSQNMNHEYMSWYRQDPGLGLRQIYYSMNVEVTDKGDVPEGYKVSRKEKRNFPLILESPSPNQTSLYFCASRAGLATNEKLFFGSGTQLSVL.

This clone was detected only once. The chain combines TRBV24-1 with TRBJ2-1; D may be TRBD2 (5 bases). Trimming removed 5 bases at V and 10 bases at J, with 17 bases between. Germline V gene data show CDR1 as KGHDR and CDR2 as SFDVKD. This CDR3 comprises 14 residues. CDR3 sequence reads: CATSGASGAWEQFF. The CDR3 bases are TGTGCCACCAGTGGGGCCAGCGGAGCGTGGGAGCAGTTCTTC.

The chain is built from TRBV5-5 and TRBJ2-7, with D perhaps matching TRBD1 (6 bases). This CDR3 comprises 15 residues. Trimming took 2 bases from V and 1 from J, leaving 13 bases between them. Germline CDR1 and CDR2: SGHKS and YYEKEE (reference sequence). The CDR3 spells CASSFRTGQSYEQYF. The CDR3 DNA follows: TGTGCCAGCAGCTTTAGAACAGGGCAGTCCTACGAGCAGTACTTC.

The chain has TRBV27 and TRBJ1-2; D is unresolved. CDR1 is MNHEY and CDR2 is SMNVEV in the germline V gene (reference sequence). V was trimmed by 6 bases and J by 7 bases, leaving 15 bases between them. This CDR3 has 13 amino acids. The CDR3 region is CASRAWLSGGYTF. The CDR3 nucleotides are TGTGCCAGCAGGGCCTGGCTTTCGGGTGGCTACACCTTC.

The genes are TRBV27 and TRBJ2-5, with D perhaps matching TRBD2 (5 bases). The DNA matches TRBJ2-7 better at its end, which makes the J call doubtful. The CDR3 spans 14 residues. Per the germline V gene, CDR1 is MNHEY and CDR2 is SMNVEV (reference sequence). The DNA of the CDR3 is TGTGCCAGCAGTAGCACTAGGAGCTCCTACGAGCAGTACTTC. It codes for CASSSTRSSYEQYF.

The rearrangement joins TRBV5-4 to TRBJ2-7; 8 positions agree with TRBD2. The germline V gene has CDR1 SGHNT and CDR2 YYREEE (reference sequence). Trimming took 0 bases from V and 3 from J; bases not matched to a gene: 20. This CDR3 comprises 20 residues. CDR3 DNA sequence: TGTGCCAGCAGCTTGGAAGGTCTGGGGGTAAGGGCGGGAGGACGCTACGAGCAGTACTTC. Translating it yields CASSLEGLGVRAGGRYEQYF. Full variable domain (missing parts from reference TRBV5-4 and TRBJ2-7): ETGVTQSPTHLIKTRGQQVTLRCSSQSGHNTVSWYQQALGQGPQFIFQYYREEENGRGNFPPRFSGLQFPNYSSELNVNALELDDSALYLCASSLEGLGVRAGGRYEQYFGPGTRLTVT.

V and J are TRBV18 and TRBJ1-1; 8 nucleotides line up with TRBD1. CDR1 is KGHSH, CDR2 LQKENI, per germline. After removal of 3 bases from V and 6 bases from J, the junction contained 3 bases not matched to a gene. The CDR3 contains 13 residues. The CDR3: CASSPQGAAEAFF. In DNA, the CDR3 is TGTGCCAGCTCACCTCAGGGGGCGGCTGAAGCTTTCTTT.

This chain links TRBV5-1 with TRBJ2-2; 9 bases fit TRBD2. With V trimmed by 4 bases and J by 6 bases, 1 base remained unmatched. CDR3 length: 13 residues. The germline V gene has CDR1 SGHRS and CDR2 YFSETQ. The CDR3 reads CASSLAGPGELFF. CDR3 DNA sequence: TGCGCCAGCAGCCTAGCGGGACCCGGGGAGCTGTTTTTT.

This chain links TRBV7-9 with TRBJ2-2, with TRBD2 matching 10 bases. The CDR3 spans 14 residues. J lost 4 bases, V lost 4 bases, and 0 bases had no gene match. Germline values: CDR1 SEHNR, CDR2 FQNEAQ (reference sequence). The CDR3 sequence: CASSSSGSTGELFF. For the CDR3, the DNA is TGTGCCAGCAGCTCTAGCGGGAGCACCGGGGAGCTGTTTTTT. The entire variable domain, with the rest obtained from reference TRBV7-9 and TRBJ2-2, is as follows: DTGVSQNPRHKITKRGQNVTFRCDPISEHNRLYWYRQTLGQGPEFLTYFQNEAQLEKSRLLSDRFSAERPKGSFSTLEIQRTEQGDSAMYLCASSSSGSTGELFFGEGSRLTVL.

The CDR3 region is CASSLGGLDSSEQFF. The CDR3 region has the DNA TGTGCCAGCAGCTTAGGTGGACTAGATTCATCTGAGCAGTTCTTC. The rearrangement uses TRBV7-2 and TRBJ2-1, with TRBD2 matching 7 bases. Germline assignment: CDR1 SGHTA and CDR2 FQGNSA. With V trimmed by 1 base and J by 9 bases, 9 bases remained unmatched. The CDR3 loop spans 15 amino acids.

This clone has only one observation. The CDR3, as DNA: TGTGCCAGCTCACCGAACAGGGGACTCGGTGAAGCTTTCTTT. Its translation is CASSPNRGLGEAFF. The J gene is TRBJ1-1, the V gene TRBV18, with 7 bases fitting TRBD1. CDR1 is KGHSH, CDR2 LQKENI, per germline. The CDR3 totals 14 residues. The V segment lost 3 bases and the J segment 7 bases; nucleotides outside the gene matches: 8.

The chain joins TRBV5-4 to TRBJ2-1; D uncertain. Germline V gives CDR1 SGHNT, CDR2 YYREEE (reference sequence). The germline V and J ends were trimmed by 3 bases and 0 bases, with 10 bases remaining between them. This CDR3 contains 15 residues. The CDR3 coding sequence is TGTGCCAGCAGCTCCGACTGGCGCTCCTACAATGAGCAGTTCTTC. Protein sequence: CASSSDWRSYNEQFF.

This sequence joins TRBV2 and TRBJ1-2; D unresolved. Germline V gives CDR1 SNHLY, CDR2 FYNNEI. V was pared by 3 bases and J by 4 bases, with 6 bases between. This CDR3 region has 12 residues. Written as DNA, the CDR3 is TGTGCCAGCAGTGACGTCCTCTATGGCTACACCTTC. It is translated as CASSDVLYGYTF.